Shown below are 10 T cell receptor beta chains from a single sample sequenced in a study of blood T cell repertoires in COVID-19. This table comes from immunoSEQ multiplex PCR, and its TCRdb copy is limited to in-frame clones, with some not included. Of over 200,000 clones in the sample, about 90% are singletons; the top ten hold 2.5% to 3%. The sample consisted of peripheral blood. The receptors come from a woman between 55 and 75 years old with acute or convalescent COVID-19.

The genes are TRBV7-2 and TRBJ1-2, with 8 positions matching TRBD1. The CDR3 contains 15 residues. V lost 5 bases to trimming and J lost 6 bases; unmatched junction nucleotides: 11. Germline CDR1 and CDR2: SGHTA and FQGNSA. CDR3 nucleotides: TGTGCCAGCAGCCCCCGGACAGGGTATCGGGATGGCTACACCTTC. The encoded protein is CASSPRTGYRDGYTF.

This chain's CDR3 is CASSPTIGSGRNNEQFF. Here the CDR3 DNA reads TGCGCCAGCAGCCCCACAATCGGTAGCGGGAGGAACAATGAGCAGTTCTTC. The rearrangement uses TRBV4-3 and TRBJ2-1; 10 bases align to TRBD2. Germline V gene sequence: CDR1 LGHNA, CDR2 YSLEER. V gave up 4 bases and J gave up 5 bases; unmatched junction bases: 11. The CDR3 consists of 17 residues.

This chain connects TRBV7-9 to TRBJ2-1; possible D gene TRBD2, 5 bases. Germline V gene lookup returns CDR1 SEHNR and CDR2 FQNEAQ (reference sequence). The CDR3 has 16 amino acids. V dropped 4 bases and J dropped 0 bases, with 13 bases sitting between them. For the CDR3, the DNA is TGTGCCAGCAGCTATCTCAGGACTGGCTCCTACAATGAGCAGTTCTTC. This encodes CASSYLRTGSYNEQFF.

The chain carries TRBV6-5 and TRBJ2-1; 11 nucleotides agree with TRBD2. V lost 7 bases to trimming and J lost 5 bases; unmatched junction nucleotides: 7. The germline gives CDR1 MNHEY, CDR2 SVGAGI. The CDR3 loop spans 15 amino acids. The CDR3 spells CASNKGLAEHNEQFF. In DNA form, the CDR3 reads TGTGCCAGCAACAAGGGACTAGCGGAACACAATGAGCAGTTCTTC.

The rearrangement joins TRBV23-1 to TRBJ2-1; possibly TRBD2 for D (6 bases). TRBV23-1 falls under the ORF class, with uncertain function. V shed 2 bases and J shed 0 bases, with 17 bases lying between them. There are 18 residues in the CDR3. CDR3 nucleotide sequence: TGCGCCAGCAGTCAAGAATACGGGACTGCAAGCTCCTACAATGAGCAGTTCTTC. Translating it yields CASSQEYGTASSYNEQFF.

This chain uses TRBV4-2 with TRBJ2-7, with 12 bases matching TRBD2. The CDR3 has 15 residues. Trimming removed 4 bases from V and 6 bases from J; junction bases left unmatched: 7. From germline, CDR1 is LGHNA and CDR2 YNFKEQ. The CDR3 coding sequence is TGTGCCAGCAGCCCTAGACTAGCGGGGGTCGGCGAGCAGTACTTC. Its protein product is CASSPRLAGVGEQYF.

The gene calls are TRBV2 and TRBJ1-2; tentative D call: TRBD1 (5 bases). V lost 4 bases and J 6 bases, leaving 15 bases between the germline ends. The CDR3 length is 14 residues. The germline gives CDR1 SNHLY, CDR2 FYNNEI. CDR3 sequence (DNA): TGTGCCAGCAGTGGCGGGGGAAGGACCCATGGCTACACCTTC. Amino acids: CASSGGGRTHGYTF.

CDR3 DNA: TGCGCCAGCAGCCAAGGGTGGACAGGCTCCTACGAGCAGTACTTC. Translated, it gives CASSQGWTGSYEQYF. The chain is built from TRBV4-1 and TRBJ2-7; 7 nucleotides match TRBD1. The germline V gene has CDR1 MGHRA and CDR2 YSYEKL. This CDR3 spans 15 amino acids. Trimming took 1 base from V and 0 from J; bases not matched to a gene: 3.

The chain employs TRBV6-6 and TRBJ1-6; no clear D. V shed 4 bases and J shed 7 bases, with 11 bases lying between them. This CDR3 region has 14 residues. Germline values: CDR1 MNHNY, CDR2 SVGAGI (reference sequence). Here the CDR3 DNA reads TGTGCCAGCAGTTTTAACCCCGGGAATTCACCCCTCCACTTT. Its protein product is CASSFNPGNSPLHF.

The chain links TRBV5-1 to TRBJ2-1; TRBD2 aligns across 9 bases. This CDR3 is 16 amino acids long. The germline gives CDR1 SGHRS, CDR2 YFSETQ. Trimming removed 4 bases from V and 7 bases from J; junction bases left unmatched: 12. The DNA of the CDR3 is TGCGCCAGCAGCCTGGAAGCTAGCGGGATAGGGAATGAGCAGTTCTTC. Translated: CASSLEASGIGNEQFF.